The 5 T cell receptor beta chains below come from one sample, sequenced in a study of somatic mutations in cytotoxic T cells in rheumatoid arthritis. Data came from immunoSEQ multiplex PCR; TCRdb stores just in-frame clones and leaves some out. The data contain some 19,000 clones, about four fifths of them singletons. Specimen: CD8+ T cells sorted from blood. Source of these receptors: a man between 18 and 35 years old with rheumatoid arthritis.

This clone was detected only once. The V gene is TRBV10-3, the J gene TRBJ2-6, with D perhaps matching TRBD1 (5 bases). The V end lost 10 bases, the J end lost 2 bases, and 9 bases lay between the germline ends. Germline V lookup: CDR1 ENHRY, CDR2 SYGVKD. This CDR3 region has 13 residues. The DNA of the CDR3 is TGTGCCACCAAGGGGCCTGGGGCCAACGTCCTGACTTTC. Protein: CATKGPGANVLTF.

This chain joins TRBV7-2 and TRBJ1-5; D remains unclear. Trimming removed 1 base at V and 7 bases at J, with 14 bases between. CDR1 and CDR2 from the germline V gene are SGHTA and FQGNSA. The CDR3 loop spans 15 amino acids. CDR3 region: CASSLGGWGGQPQHF. In DNA, the CDR3 is TGTGCCAGCAGCTTAGGAGGTTGGGGAGGACAGCCCCAGCATTTT.

The rearrangement links TRBV27 to TRBJ2-7; possible D gene TRBD2, 5 bases. Trimming removed 6 bases at V and 3 bases at J, with 15 bases between. CDR3 length equals 14 residues. Germline V gene sequence: CDR1 MNHEY, CDR2 SMNVEV (reference sequence). The CDR3 bases are TGTGCCAGCAGCAAAACGGACTCCAACTACGAGCAGTACTTC. Translating it yields CASSKTDSNYEQYF.

This clone was seen only once. The chain links TRBV7-9 to TRBJ1-6; the D is unclear. The CDR3 totals 18 residues. CDR1 is SEHNR, CDR2 FQNEAQ, per germline (reference sequence). Between the trimmed V and J ends, which lost 5 bases and 2 bases, there was a span of 19 bases. The CDR3 nucleotides are TGTGCCAGCAGCCCTCTCCTCGGGGAAAATCCCTATAATTCACCCCTCCACTTT. Amino acids: CASSPLLGENPYNSPLHF.

V is TRBV19 and J is TRBJ2-7; perhaps TRBD2 as D (7 bases). The ends were cut back, 6 bases at V and 0 bases at J, with 30 bases in the middle. The germline V gene encodes CDR1 LNHDA and CDR2 SQIVND (reference sequence). The CDR3 has 20 residues. Written as DNA, the CDR3 is TGTGCCAGTAGCCTATCTTTCCAGGACAGAGGGACTACAGGCTCCTACGAGCAGTACTTC. The encoded protein is CASSLSFQDRGTTGSYEQYF.